The following is a T cell receptor (beta chain) sequence with its context. The data stem from a study of molecular identifiers for immune sequencing clone quantification. This CDR3 comprises 19 residues. V was clipped by 5 bases and J by 2 bases, with 26 bases between them. The germline V gene encodes CDR1 LGHNA and CDR2 YSLEER. Previously described methods and listed TCR primers produced bulk TCR libraries. TCRdb fed the PCR reads into MiXCR, producing one record per CDR3 protein. The data contain hundreds of thousands of distinct CDR3 sequences, 25% of them seen just once; the ten biggest clones take up about 0.78%. Each library that profiled naive CD8 cells came from around 18,000 to 910,000 sorted cells with 10%, 30% or 50% RNA. As CD8+CD4-CCR7+CD45RA+ cells, naive CD8 T cells were sorted.

Sequenced input: naive CD8+ T cells from blood, with Jurkat cell RNA spiked in. Noted subset: FACS-sorted CD8+CD4-CCR7+CD45RA+ naive T cells. The gene calls are TRBV4-3 and TRBJ2-3; D is tentatively TRBD1 or TRBD2 (5 bases each). The receptor was isolated from a human donor in good health. Some libraries in this study had Jurkat cell RNA spiked in. CDR3 amino acids: CASSEGVPSDLTITDTQYF. CDR3 coding DNA: TGCGCCAGCAGCGAAGGGGTACCTAGTGACCTGACTATCACAGATACGCAGTATTTT.